The 20 T cell receptor beta chains below all came from one sample that was sequenced in a study of human T cells and chemical hapten exposure. Noted time point: patch test 3, about 24 weeks after DPC sensitization. Sample treatment: therapeutic diphenylcyclopropenone sensitization with weekly scalp DPC. Using its own MiXCR run on the RACE reads, TCRdb lists one record per CDR3 protein. The table has around 110,000 distinct CDR3 sequences, 11% seen once; the top ten hold approximately 2.5%. The source material was whole blood, sampled in connection with sensitization to the hapten diphenylcyclopropenone (DPC). These receptors were taken from a woman aged 45 to 65 with alopecia areata. Some clones in this sample may be carry-over from other donors' samples.

This clonotype turned up a few times. CDR3 in DNA: TGTGCCAGCAGCTTAGATCCCCCAACTAGCGGGGGCCTAGACGAGCAGTACTTC. Its protein product is CASSLDPPTSGGLDEQYF. The chain carries TRBV11-2 and TRBJ2-7, with 11 bases lining up with TRBD2. The CDR3 length is 18 residues. Trimming took 0 bases from V and 5 from J; bases not matched to a gene: 12. Germline CDR1 reads SGHAT; CDR2 reads FQNNGV.

In this sample, this clonotype turned up a few times. The V and J genes are TRBV11-2 and TRBJ2-3, with 8 bases aligning to TRBD2. This CDR3 has 15 residues. After removal of 2 bases from V and 5 bases from J, the junction contained 6 bases not matched to a gene. CDR1 SGHAT and CDR2 FQNNGV come from the germline V gene. The CDR3 reads CASSLMAGGLDTQYF. The CDR3 region has the DNA TGTGCCAGCAGCTTAATGGCGGGGGGATTAGATACGCAGTATTTT. Full variable domain (outside the CDR3, taken from reference TRBV11-2 and TRBJ2-3): EAGVAQSPRYKIIEKRQSVAFWCNPISGHATLYWYQQILGQGPKLLIQFQNNGVVDDSQLPKDRFSAERLKGVDSTLKIQPAKLEDSAVYLCASSLMAGGLDTQYFGPGTRLTVL.

This clonotype was observed a few times. CDR3 in amino acids: CASSHRQSLNEKLFF. DNA of the CDR3: TGTGCCAGCAGCCACCGACAGTCACTTAATGAAAAACTGTTTTTT. The genes are TRBV21-1 and TRBJ1-4; the table calls TRBD1, which could not be checked here. TRBV21-1 is a pseudogene. The CDR3 is made up of 15 amino acids.

The chain uses TRBV12-3 or TRBV12-4 and TRBJ2-7; D remains unclear. V was shortened by 4 bases and J by 7 bases, with 11 bases between the two germline ends. This CDR3 is built from 12 residues. The CDR3 sequence: CASSSAIGEQYF. The CDR3 region has the DNA TGTGCCAGCAGTTCCGCTATCGGGGAGCAGTACTTC.

The chain carries TRBV29-1 and TRBJ2-6, with D possibly TRBD1 on 6 matching bases. From germline, CDR1 is SQVTM and CDR2 ANQGSEA. CDR3 size: 17 residues. V was clipped by 6 bases and J by 0 bases, with 18 bases between them. The CDR3 loop reads CSVGADFPNSGANVLTF. CDR3 coding DNA: TGCAGCGTGGGGGCCGATTTTCCCAACTCTGGGGCCAACGTCCTGACTTTC.

The CDR3 loop reads CASSYSGGLDEQFF. CDR3 nucleotide sequence: TGTGCCAGCAGTTACAGCGGGGGGTTGGATGAGCAGTTCTTC. The rearrangement joins TRBV6-5 to TRBJ2-1, with TRBD2 matching 9 bases. Germline CDR1 is MNHEY and CDR2 is SVGAGI. This CDR3 has 14 residues. Unmatched junction bases numbered 4, after V lost 2 bases and J lost 8 bases.

V and J are TRBV14 and TRBJ2-3; 8 bases agree with TRBD2. Germline V CDR1 and CDR2: SGHDN, FVKESK. With 4 bases clipped from V and 1 base from J, the junction kept 1 base outside the gene matches. The CDR3 extends over 14 amino acids. CDR3 coding DNA: TGTGCCAGCAGCCCTAGCGGGCGCACAGATACGCAGTATTTT. This gives the protein CASSPSGRTDTQYF.

The gene calls are TRBV6-5 and TRBJ1-5; D is unresolved. This CDR3 has 17 amino acids. Germline values: CDR1 MNHEY, CDR2 SVGAGI. The V end was cut by 6 bases, the J end by 0 bases, with 18 bases between. The CDR3 region has the DNA TGTGCCAGCAGCCTAGGGCCTCCCTCTTATAGCAATCAGCCCCAGCATTTT. Translation: CASSLGPPSYSNQPQHF.

This clonotype was seen repeatedly, ten times or more. V usage is TRBV7-2 and J usage is TRBJ2-3; 8 bases agree with TRBD2. The CDR3 totals 13 residues. Unmatched junction bases numbered 2, after V lost 5 bases and J lost 4 bases. Germline CDR1 is SGHTA and CDR2 is FQGNSA. CDR3 sequence (DNA): TGTGCCAGCAGCCCGGGACTAGCAGATACGCAGTATTTT. Translating gives CASSPGLADTQYF.

This clonotype came up many times. The rearrangement joins TRBV20-1 to TRBJ2-5; possible D gene TRBD1, 5 bases. The CDR3 is 14 residues long. Trimming stripped 6 bases from V and 2 bases from J, with 16 bases between. Germline lookup yields CDR1 DFQATT and CDR2 SNEGSKA (reference sequence). The CDR3 DNA sequence: TGCAGTGCGCTGGACACGACTGTACAAGAGACCCAGTACTTC. It is translated as CSALDTTVQETQYF.

This clonotype has a handful of counts. This chain links TRBV27 with TRBJ1-2; 9 bases agree with TRBD1. The CDR3 sequence is 13 residues long. Germline V lookup: CDR1 MNHEY, CDR2 SMNVEV (reference sequence). The J segment lost 4 bases and the V segment lost 4 bases, leaving 1 base of the junction unmatched. The CDR3 region is CASSWGQGYGYTF. The CDR3 nucleotides read TGTGCCAGCAGTTGGGGACAGGGCTATGGCTACACCTTC.

This clonotype was seen only once. The V gene is TRBV28, the J gene TRBJ1-5; 8 bases align to TRBD1. The CDR3 sequence is 15 residues long. V lost 3 bases and J lost 4; bases outside the gene matches: 5. Looked up from germline, CDR1 is MDHEN and CDR2 is SYDVKM. CDR3 nucleotides: TGTGCCAGCAGTTTTCGGACAGGGCGAAATCAGCCCCAGCATTTT. Translating it yields CASSFRTGRNQPQHF. The full variable domain, with the rest looked up from reference TRBV28 and TRBJ1-5, is DVKVTQSSRYLVKRTGEKVFLECVQDMDHENMFWYRQDPGLGLRLIYFSYDVKMKEKGDIPEGYSVSREKKERFSLILESASTNQTSMYLCASSFRTGRNQPQHFGDGTRLSIL.

This clonotype was detected only a few times. CDR3 sequence (DNA): TGCAGCGGGGCCACAGATACGCAGTATTTT. Protein product: CSGATDTQYF. This chain links TRBV29-1 with TRBJ2-3; D is ambiguous. In germline, CDR1 is SQVTM, CDR2 ANQGSEA. This CDR3 has 10 residues. V was pared by 7 bases and J by 2 bases, with 4 bases between.

Concerning this clonotype itself: A much larger clone differs from this one at a single base, so this may be a read error. V and J are TRBV29-1 and TRBJ2-1; D is possibly TRBD1 (5 bases). CDR3 length equals 13 residues. V was clipped by 8 bases and J by 7 bases, with 18 bases between them. In germline, CDR1 is SQVTM, CDR2 ANQGSEA. CDR3 amino acids: CSTLPSGPNEQFF. For the CDR3, the DNA is TGCAGCACTCTCCCCTCAGGGCCAAATGAGCAGTTCTTC.

V is TRBV10-3 and J is TRBJ2-7; tentative D call: TRBD1 (6 bases). CDR3 length: 13 residues. Trimming shortened V by 11 bases and J by 3 bases, and 17 bases separated the two germline ends. Germline V gives CDR1 ENHRY, CDR2 SYGVKD. CDR3 loop: CAGPRDILYEQYF. CDR3 bases: TGTGCCGGCCCCCGGGACATTCTCTACGAGCAGTACTTC.

This clonotype was recorded a few times. This chain links TRBV29-1 with TRBJ2-2, with 7 bases matching TRBD1. The length of the CDR3 is 13 residues. With V trimmed by 7 bases and J by 3 bases, 5 bases remained unmatched. Looked up from germline, CDR1 is SQVTM and CDR2 is ANQGSEA. The CDR3 region has the DNA TGCAGCGCTGACACAGGGGACACCGGGGAGCTGTTTTTT. It specifies CSADTGDTGELFF.

The rearrangement links TRBV13 to TRBJ2-3, with D tentatively TRBD2 (6 bases). CDR1 PRHDT and CDR2 FYEKMQ come from the germline V gene (reference sequence). The CDR3 runs to 15 residues. Between the trimmed V and J ends, which lost 5 bases and 0 bases, there was a span of 12 bases. CDR3: CASSPTRTSTDTQYF. CDR3 coding DNA: TGTGCCAGCAGCCCGACTAGAACAAGCACAGATACGCAGTATTTT.

Only a few counts were recorded for this clonotype. V is TRBV7-9 and J is TRBJ2-1; perhaps TRBD2 as D (6 bases). The CDR3 spans 17 residues. CDR1 and CDR2 (germline): SEHNR, FQNEAQ (reference sequence). V dropped 0 bases and J dropped 1 base, with 13 bases sitting between them. For the CDR3, the DNA is TGTGCCAGCAGCTTAGCTATAGCGGTAGAGTCCTACAATGAGCAGTTCTTC. Residues: CASSLAIAVESYNEQFF.

This clonotype was observed many times. V and J are TRBV7-2 and TRBJ1-3; D remains unclear. Per the germline V gene, CDR1 is SGHTA and CDR2 is FQGNSA. This CDR3 region has 12 residues. Trimming took 8 bases from V and 0 from J, leaving 5 bases between them. The CDR3: CASRNSGNTIYF. The CDR3 region has the DNA TGTGCCAGCCGGAACTCTGGAAACACCATATATTTT.

This clonotype was recorded a few times. This chain uses TRBV4-1 with TRBJ1-5, with D hard to call. Germline V gene data show CDR1 as MGHRA and CDR2 as YSYEKL. V gave up 4 bases and J gave up 6 bases, with 13 bases separating them. This CDR3 comprises 14 residues. CDR3 in amino acids: CASSLTGRGQPQHF. The CDR3 DNA follows: TGCGCCAGCAGCCTCACCGGTCGGGGTCAGCCCCAGCATTTT.